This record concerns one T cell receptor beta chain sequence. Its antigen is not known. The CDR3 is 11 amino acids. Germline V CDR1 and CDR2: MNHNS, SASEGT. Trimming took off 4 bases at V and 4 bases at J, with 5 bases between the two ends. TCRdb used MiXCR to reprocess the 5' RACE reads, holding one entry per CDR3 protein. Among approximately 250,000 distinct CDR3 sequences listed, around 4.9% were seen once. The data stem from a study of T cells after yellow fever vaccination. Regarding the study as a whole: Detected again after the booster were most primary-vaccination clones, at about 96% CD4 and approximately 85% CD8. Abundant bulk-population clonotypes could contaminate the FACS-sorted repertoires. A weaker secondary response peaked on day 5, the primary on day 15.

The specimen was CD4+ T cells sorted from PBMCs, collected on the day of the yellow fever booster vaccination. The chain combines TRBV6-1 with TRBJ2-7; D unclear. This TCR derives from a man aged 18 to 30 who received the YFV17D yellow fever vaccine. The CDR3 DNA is TGTGCCAGCAGTGCTAGATACGAGCAGTACGTC. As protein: CASSARYEQYV.